A single sample is the source of the 30 T cell receptor beta chains below, sequenced in a study of monozygotic twins with inflammatory bowel disease. TCRdb reprocessed the 5' RACE reads and keeps a single row for each CDR3 protein, giving no DNA. Its table lists 420,000 or so distinct CDR3 sequences. The sequencing sample was made of blood. These receptors were collected from a human donor with ulcerative colitis or Crohn's disease, or a healthy co-twin of an affected twin (not recorded which).

The chain employs TRBV7-6 and TRBJ1-4; TCRdb calls TRBD1, which cannot be checked without DNA. This CDR3 has 15 amino acids. The germline V gene encodes CDR1 SGHVS and CDR2 FNYEAQ. The CDR3 protein is CASSSAGQRGEKLFF.

The chain employs TRBV5-1 and TRBJ2-1; as DNA is missing, the TRBD2 call by TCRdb cannot be tested. The CDR3 spans 14 residues. The germline V gene has CDR1 SGHRS and CDR2 YFSETQ. The CDR3 region is CASSLDGPYNEQFF.

This sequence joins TRBV24-1 and TRBJ2-1; without DNA, the TCRdb call of TRBD2 cannot be checked. Per the germline V gene, CDR1 is KGHDR and CDR2 is SFDVKD. The length of the CDR3 is 14 residues. The CDR3 is CATGLAGPTNEQFF.

V is TRBV7-9 and J is TRBJ1-2; TCRdb gives TRBD1 as the D gene, but with no DNA this cannot be confirmed. This CDR3 is 13 amino acids long. Germline V gene data show CDR1 as SEHNR and CDR2 as FQNEAQ (reference sequence). CDR3 sequence reads: CASSFGTSPGYTF.

The rearrangement links TRBV3-1 to TRBJ1-1; TCRdb's D call, TRBD1, is unchecked because there is no DNA. The CDR3 loop spans 14 amino acids. The germline V gene encodes CDR1 LGHDT and CDR2 YNNKEL (reference sequence). This CDR3 reads CASSLQDQNTEAFF.

The V gene is TRBV19, the J gene TRBJ1-1; the TCRdb D gene call, TRBD1, has no DNA to confirm it. CDR3 length: 12 residues. Germline V gene data show CDR1 as LNHDA and CDR2 as SQIVND (reference sequence). The CDR3 spells CASRDRGTEAFF.

The chain carries TRBV3-1 and TRBJ1-1; absent DNA, TCRdb's TRBD1 call cannot be checked. Germline V gives CDR1 LGHDT, CDR2 YNNKEL (reference sequence). The CDR3 sequence is 15 residues long. The CDR3 loop is CASSQDLPQNTEAFF.

The chain couples TRBV9 to TRBJ2-1; the D gene TCRdb calls, TRBD2, cannot be checked with no DNA. Per germline, CDR1 SGDLS and CDR2 YYNGEE. The CDR3 has 16 amino acids. The CDR3 protein is CASSLHLAGGADEQFF.

J is TRBJ2-7 and V is TRBV30. The CDR3 is 11 amino acids. Per germline, CDR1 GTSNPN and CDR2 SVGIG (reference sequence). The CDR3 protein is CAWSVNYEQYF.

This CDR3 reads CASSQTGSGNTIYF. V is TRBV5-5 and J is TRBJ1-3; TCRdb lists TRBD1, though no DNA is available to test this call. From germline, CDR1 is SGHKS and CDR2 YYEKEE (reference sequence). CDR3 size: 14 residues.

The chain carries TRBV5-1 and TRBJ2-1; the TCRdb D gene call, TRBD2, has no DNA to confirm it. The length of the CDR3 is 15 residues. Germline loops: CDR1 SGHRS, CDR2 YFSETQ. This chain's CDR3 is CASSSSPNRYNEQFF.

The chain has TRBV27 and TRBJ1-4; TCRdb's D call, TRBD1, is unchecked because there is no DNA. This CDR3 is 11 amino acids long. The germline gives CDR1 MNHEY, CDR2 SMNVEV (reference sequence). CDR3 sequence: CASGAYEKLFF.

CDR3 residues: CASSMDLAKNIQYF. The chain couples TRBV11-2 to TRBJ2-4. The CDR3 spans 14 residues. The V gene's germline CDR1 is SGHAT and CDR2 FQNNGV. The full variable domain, its missing parts supplied by reference TRBV11-2 and TRBJ2-4, is EAGVAQSPRYKIIEKRQSVAFWCNPISGHATLYWYQQILGQGPKLLIQFQNNGVVDDSQLPKDRFSAERLKGVDSTLKIQPAKLEDSAVYLCASSMDLAKNIQYFGAGTRLSVL.

The chain employs TRBV7-9 and TRBJ2-7; the D gene TCRdb calls, TRBD1, cannot be checked with no DNA. Germline V lookup: CDR1 SEHNR, CDR2 FQNEAQ (reference sequence). The CDR3 spans 13 residues. CDR3 protein: CASSLQGESEQYF. Using reference TRBV7-9 and TRBJ2-7 for the parts outside the CDR3, the full variable domain is DTGVSQNPRHKITKRGQNVTFRCDPISEHNRLYWYRQTLGQGPEFLTYFQNEAQLEKSRLLSDRFSAERPKGSFSTLEIQRTEQGDSAMYLCASSLQGESEQYFGPGTRLTVT.

The chain links TRBV6-2 or TRBV6-3 to TRBJ2-7; the D call of TRBD2 rests on TCRdb alone, since no DNA is present to check it. CDR3 size: 14 residues. Per the germline V gene, CDR1 is MNHEY and CDR2 is SVGEGT. CDR3 loop: CASTGGISSYEQYF.

The V and J genes are TRBV14 and TRBJ1-2; TCRdb picks TRBD1, but there is no DNA to check that call. This CDR3 has 17 amino acids. The germline V gene encodes CDR1 SGHDN and CDR2 FVKESK. CDR3 loop: CASSPLLRTGAKDGYTF.

This chain links TRBV20-1 with TRBJ2-3; the TCRdb call, TRBD1, lacks DNA for checking. The CDR3 runs 14 residues. Per the germline V gene, CDR1 is DFQATT and CDR2 is SNEGSKA (reference sequence). This CDR3 is CSADRGSFEDTQYF.

This sequence joins TRBV6-1 and TRBJ1-5; the TCRdb call, TRBD1, lacks DNA for checking. CDR3 length equals 15 residues. Germline assignment: CDR1 MNHNS and CDR2 SASEGT. CDR3 protein: CASNNPGQGEWPQHF.

The rearrangement joins TRBV7-3 to TRBJ2-1; TCRdb's D call of TRBD2 is untestable without DNA. In germline, CDR1 is SGHTA, CDR2 FQGTGA. There are 15 residues in the CDR3. Here the CDR3 reads CASSLTASGHNEQFF.

This chain joins TRBV5-6 and TRBJ2-2; there is no DNA to check the TCRdb D call of TRBD2. The CDR3 loop spans 14 amino acids. The germline V gene encodes CDR1 SGHDT and CDR2 YYEEEE. CDR3 region: CASSLARAPGELFF.

The chain recombines TRBV12-3 or TRBV12-4 with TRBJ2-7; TCRdb proposes TRBD2, but this gene call is untestable without DNA. This CDR3 has 14 residues. The CDR3 sequence is CASQPGLAGGEQYF.

This chain uses TRBV18 with TRBJ2-3. Germline CDR1 is KGHSH and CDR2 is LQKENI. This CDR3 is built from 14 residues. CDR3 in amino acids: CASSPAPGTDTQYF.

The chain employs TRBV29-1 and TRBJ1-6; the D gene TCRdb calls, TRBD1, cannot be checked with no DNA. CDR1 is SQVTM, CDR2 ANQGSEA, per germline. The CDR3 length is 13 residues. The CDR3 here is CSVGTGGDSPLHF.

The chain uses TRBV20-1 and TRBJ2-3; TCRdb picks TRBD2, but there is no DNA to check that call. Germline-derived CDR1 and CDR2 are DFQATT and SNEGSKA (reference sequence). The CDR3 loop spans 11 amino acids. CDR3 residues: CSRYLGGAQYF.

The chain uses TRBV30 and TRBJ2-2; TCRdb picks TRBD2, but there is no DNA to check that call. Germline V lookup: CDR1 GTSNPN, CDR2 SVGIG (reference sequence). The length of the CDR3 is 17 residues. This CDR3 is CAWSGAGTSGKTGELFF.

The genes are TRBV28 and TRBJ1-5; no DNA is available, so the TRBD1 call from TCRdb remains unchecked. Germline CDR1 reads MDHEN; CDR2 reads SYDVKM. The CDR3 spans 14 residues. The CDR3 here is CASSLLSGRQPQHF.

This chain links TRBV3-1 with TRBJ1-4. CDR3 size: 15 residues. Germline CDR1 LGHDT, CDR2 YNNKEL (reference sequence). The CDR3 is CASSQDLRTNEKLFF.

V is TRBV12-3 or TRBV12-4 and J is TRBJ1-5; there is no DNA to check the TCRdb D call of TRBD1. There are 13 residues in the CDR3. This CDR3 reads CASRGRLEQPQHF.

The chain uses TRBV30 and TRBJ2-5; checking the TCRdb D call of TRBD1 is not possible without DNA. This CDR3 spans 15 amino acids. Per the germline V gene, CDR1 is GTSNPN and CDR2 is SVGIG (reference sequence). CDR3 loop: CAWSLPDRGLETQYF.

The rearrangement joins TRBV3-1 to TRBJ2-3. The CDR3 consists of 14 residues. CDR1 is LGHDT and CDR2 is YNNKEL in the germline V gene (reference sequence). The CDR3 here is CASSQDVATDTQYF.